The next 24 T cell receptor beta chains were all read from a single sample in a study of vaccination and CD4 T cells after COVID-19. Treatment reported: roughly 10-day PBMC culture with coronavirus spike peptide pools or control peptides (ViraFEST assay). No cognate antigen is known for these TCRs. Sequence data for DNA of cultured CD4+ T cells were generated by the Oncomine TCR Beta short-read assay. TCRdb itself ran the PCR reads through MiXCR, one entry per CDR3 protein. The data contain under 25,000 distinct CDR3 sequences, roughly 40% of them singletons. This specimen was CD4+ T cells from blood, cultured in vitro, taken before SARS-CoV-2 vaccination. The receptors were sampled from a human donor who had recovered from COVID-19.

This clonotype was seen a handful of times. The CDR3 sequence is CSVAMGAENTEAFF. CDR3 coding DNA: TGCAGCGTGGCTATGGGGGCAGAGAACACTGAAGCTTTCTTT. This chain uses TRBV29-1 with TRBJ1-1, with D possibly TRBD1 on 6 matching bases. CDR3 length equals 14 residues. Deletions cut 6 bases from V and 1 base from J, with 15 bases between. Germline lookup yields CDR1 SQVTM and CDR2 ANQGSEA.

Only a few counts were recorded for this clonotype. The chain employs TRBV6-1 and TRBJ2-7, with 14 bases that match TRBD2. The CDR3 is made up of 15 amino acids. Trimming took 6 bases from V and 3 from J; bases not matched to a gene: 4. CDR1 is MNHNS and CDR2 is SASEGT in the germline V gene. The CDR3 bases are TGTGCCAGCAGCCCCGGGACTAGCGGGAGCTACGAGCAGTACTTC. It encodes CASSPGTSGSYEQYF.

There are a few counts of this clonotype. The chain joins TRBV2 to TRBJ1-2; D may be TRBD1 (5 bases). Germline-derived CDR1 and CDR2 are SNHLY and FYNNEI. The CDR3 loop spans 13 amino acids. The V gene lost 7 bases and the J gene lost 6 bases, with 15 bases spanning the gap. As DNA, the CDR3 is TGTGCCAGCACTCGGAGGGGAAGTGATGGCTACACCTTC. Its translation: CASTRRGSDGYTF.

DNA of the CDR3: TGTGCCAGCAGTCACACGGGACGTAGCTCCTACAATGAGCAGTTCTTC. It is translated as CASSHTGRSSYNEQFF. J is TRBJ2-1 and V is TRBV12-3 or TRBV12-4; D is perhaps TRBD1 or TRBD2 (5 bases each). The CDR3 length is 16 residues. Trimming left V 5 bases short and J 0 bases short, with 14 bases between.

V is TRBV20-1 and J is TRBJ2-5, with TRBD2 matching 12 bases. This CDR3 has 16 residues. Germline V gives CDR1 DFQATT, CDR2 SNEGSKA (reference sequence). The J segment lost 4 bases and the V segment lost 2 bases, leaving 8 bases of the junction unmatched. The CDR3 region has the DNA TGCAGTGCTAGAACCGCTCTAGCGGGAGGGGGAGAGACCCAGTACTTC. It codes for CSARTALAGGGETQYF.

This clonotype was detected a few times. J is TRBJ2-1 and V is TRBV27; 13 bases line up with TRBD2. The junction had 2 bases not matched to a gene; V was cut back by 5 bases and J by 4 bases. The germline V gene encodes CDR1 MNHEY and CDR2 SMNVEV (reference sequence). The length of the CDR3 is 15 residues. This CDR3 reads CASSPGLAGYNEQFF. The CDR3 DNA sequence: TGTGCCAGCAGTCCGGGACTAGCGGGGTACAATGAGCAGTTCTTC.

The rearrangement uses TRBV28 and TRBJ2-1, with 10 bases matching TRBD2. Trimming at V came to 4 bases and at J to 10 bases, leaving 13 bases not matched to a gene. The CDR3 is 16 amino acids. Germline V gives CDR1 MDHEN, CDR2 SYDVKM. CDR3 sequence reads: CASSSVKGLADSEQFF. As DNA, the CDR3 is TGTGCCAGCAGTTCCGTTAAAGGACTAGCGGACAGCGAGCAGTTCTTC.

V is TRBV10-3 and J is TRBJ1-2; 7 bases are a match to TRBD1. The germline gives CDR1 ENHRY, CDR2 SYGVKD. This CDR3 comprises 14 residues. CDR3 nucleotides: TGTGCGTCCGGGGGGGGGACAGACAACTATGGCTACACCTTC. Amino acid sequence: CASGGGTDNYGYTF.

The chain recombines TRBV4-2 with TRBJ1-2; D not resolved. The germline gives CDR1 LGHNA, CDR2 YNFKEQ. V was shortened by 0 bases and J by 4 bases, with 9 bases between the two germline ends. The length of the CDR3 is 14 residues. CDR3 in amino acids: CASSQDLDGYGYTF. The DNA of the CDR3 is TGTGCCAGCAGCCAAGACTTGGACGGCTATGGCTACACCTTC.

Only one count was recorded for this clonotype. The chain carries TRBV11-3 and TRBJ2-7; 11 bases match TRBD2. Germline CDR1 SGHNT, CDR2 YENEEA. CDR3 length equals 15 residues. V trimming: 5 bases; J trimming: 6 bases; junction bases outside the gene matches: 9. CDR3 DNA sequence: TGTGCCAGCAGCCCCGCTAGCGGGAGGTTCGGCGAGCAGTACTTC. Protein sequence: CASSPASGRFGEQYF.

The CDR3 sequence is CASNRGEDYGYTF. The CDR3 nucleotides read TGTGCCAGTAATCGGGGCGAAGACTATGGCTACACCTTC. The chain joins TRBV19 to TRBJ1-2; weak D call: TRBD1 (5 bases). Looked up from germline, CDR1 is LNHDA and CDR2 is SQIVND (reference sequence). V lost 7 bases and J 3 bases, leaving 12 bases between the germline ends. The length of the CDR3 is 13 residues. Variable domain in full (rest from reference TRBV19 and TRBJ1-2): DGGITQSPKYLFRKEGQNVTLSCEQNLNHDAMYWYRQDPGQGLRLIYYSQIVNDFQKGDIAEGYSVSREKKESFPLTVTSAQKNPTAFYLCASNRGEDYGYTFGSGTRLTVV.

This chain uses TRBV6-1 with TRBJ1-5, with D possibly being TRBD1 (6 bases). Trimming removed 6 bases from V and 4 bases from J, with 10 bases in between. This CDR3 is built from 13 residues. In germline, CDR1 is MNHNS, CDR2 SASEGT. The CDR3 loop reads CASRTGQNQPQHF. Here the CDR3 DNA reads TGTGCCAGCAGGACAGGACAGAATCAGCCCCAGCATTTT.

This clonotype has just a few counts. The chain is built from TRBV20-1 and TRBJ1-5, with 9 positions matching TRBD1. This CDR3 region has 18 residues. From germline, CDR1 is DFQATT and CDR2 SNEGSKA (reference sequence). With V trimmed by 5 bases and J by 0 bases, 14 bases remained unmatched. The CDR3 DNA is TGCAGTGCTTTAGGGACCGGGACAGGGACGGATAGCAATCAGCCCCAGCATTTT. It is translated as CSALGTGTGTDSNQPQHF.

This clonotype has just a few counts. The chain uses TRBV28 and TRBJ1-2; the match to TRBD1 covers 8 bases. Trimming removed 6 bases from V and 3 bases from J; junction bases left unmatched: 3. CDR3 length: 13 amino acids. Germline values: CDR1 MDHEN, CDR2 SYDVKM. In DNA, the CDR3 is TGTGCCAGCAGCCAGACAGGGGACTATGGCTACACCTTC. This encodes CASSQTGDYGYTF.

V gene TRBV6-1 combines with J gene TRBJ1-1; 8 bases align to TRBD1. The CDR3 sequence is 12 residues long. CDR1 is MNHNS, CDR2 SASEGT, per germline. The J segment lost 11 bases and the V segment lost 8 bases, leaving 10 bases of the junction unmatched. CDR3 coding DNA: TGTGCCAGCTTTTCCGGGACAGGACGCGCTTTCTTT. It encodes CASFSGTGRAFF.

Only a few counts were recorded for this clonotype. This sequence joins TRBV6-1 and TRBJ1-5; TRBD1 might be the D (6 bases). The germline V gene has CDR1 MNHNS and CDR2 SASEGT. V dropped 6 bases and J dropped 6 bases, with 18 bases sitting between them. The CDR3 covers 15 residues. The CDR3 DNA reads as TGTGCCAGCAGCGCCGCTACGGACAGCTTTCAGCCCCAGCATTTT. Encoded protein: CASSAATDSFQPQHF.

There are a few counts of this clonotype. The chain recombines TRBV27 with TRBJ1-2, with D tentatively TRBD1 (6 bases). Trimming shortened V by 8 bases and J by 2 bases, and 12 bases separated the two germline ends. CDR1 and CDR2 from the germline V gene are MNHEY and SMNVEV (reference sequence). The CDR3 extends over 13 amino acids. The CDR3 region is CASGTGHNYGYTF. Here the CDR3 DNA reads TGTGCCAGCGGAACAGGGCACAACTATGGCTACACCTTC.

This clonotype has more than one count but fewer than ten. The chain links TRBV5-6 to TRBJ1-6, with D tentatively TRBD1 (6 bases). V lost 7 bases to trimming and J lost 7 bases, with 18 bases between them. The V gene's germline CDR1 is SGHDT and CDR2 YYEEEE. CDR3 size: 15 residues. CDR3: CASQPGGRTNSPLHF. The CDR3 DNA sequence: TGTGCCAGCCAGCCGGGGGGGCGGACCAATTCACCCCTCCACTTT.

DNA of the CDR3: TGTGCCAGTAGTATATCTGTGGGTCAGCCCCAGCATTTT. Its translation: CASSISVGQPQHF. This chain uses TRBV19 with TRBJ1-5; D not resolved. The germline V gene has CDR1 LNHDA and CDR2 SQIVND (reference sequence). Trimming shortened V by 2 bases and J by 6 bases, and 8 bases separated the two germline ends. This CDR3 spans 13 amino acids.

The chain joins TRBV7-2 to TRBJ2-7; tentative D call: TRBD2 (5 bases). The ends were cut back, 5 bases at V and 3 bases at J, with 11 bases in the middle. CDR1 and CDR2 (germline): SGHTA, FQGNSA. CDR3 length equals 13 residues. CDR3 in amino acids: CASSRGGGYEQYF. In nucleotides, the CDR3 is TGTGCCAGCAGCCGCGGAGGAGGCTACGAGCAGTACTTC.

V is TRBV5-4 and J is TRBJ1-3; tentatively, D is TRBD1 (6 bases). The CDR3 covers 14 residues. Germline V gene data show CDR1 as SGHNT and CDR2 as YYREEE (reference sequence). Trimming removed 4 bases from V and 2 bases from J, with 10 bases in between. The CDR3 spells CASSPGQAGNTIYF. CDR3 sequence (DNA): TGTGCCAGCAGCCCGGGACAAGCTGGAAACACCATATATTTT.

This clonotype was seen a handful of times. CDR3 DNA: TGTGCCAGTAGTATTTCAAGGCAGTCAAGCAATCAGCCCCAGCATTTT. Translation gives CASSISRQSSNQPQHF. This rearrangement joins TRBV19 to TRBJ1-5; D remains ambiguous. CDR1 LNHDA and CDR2 SQIVND come from the germline V gene (reference sequence). This CDR3 region has 16 residues. The V end lost 3 bases, the J end lost 1 base, and 13 bases lay between the germline ends. Drawing the rest from reference TRBV19 and TRBJ1-5, the complete variable domain is DGGITQSPKYLFRKEGQNVTLSCEQNLNHDAMYWYRQDPGQGLRLIYYSQIVNDFQKGDIAEGYSVSREKKESFPLTVTSAQKNPTAFYLCASSISRQSSNQPQHFGDGTRLSIL.

Only a few counts were recorded for this clonotype. This chain connects TRBV4-2 to TRBJ1-1, with D possibly matching TRBD1 (5 bases). The germline gives CDR1 LGHNA, CDR2 YNFKEQ. The CDR3 is 15 amino acids. Trimming pared 3 bases from V and 4 bases from J, leaving 15 bases between. The CDR3 region has the DNA TGTGCCAGCAGCCACACATTAACTGGGGCCACTGAAGCTTTCTTT. Protein product: CASSHTLTGATEAFF.

This clonotype has only one observation. The rearrangement joins TRBV7-9 to TRBJ2-3; 15 bases align to TRBD2. The CDR3 length is 18 residues. With V trimmed by 3 bases and J by 3 bases, 7 bases remained unmatched. Germline V gene sequence: CDR1 SEHNR, CDR2 FQNEAQ (reference sequence). CDR3 residues: CASSFLSGLAGGTDTQYF. The CDR3 coding sequence is TGTGCCAGCAGCTTTCTATCCGGACTAGCGGGAGGGACAGATACGCAGTATTTT. Drawing the rest from reference TRBV7-9 and TRBJ2-3, the complete variable domain is DTGVSQNPRHKITKRGQNVTFRCDPISEHNRLYWYRQTLGQGPEFLTYFQNEAQLEKSRLLSDRFSAERPKGSFSTLEIQRTEQGDSAMYLCASSFLSGLAGGTDTQYFGPGTRLTVL.